The entry that follows covers one T cell receptor beta chain sequence. This clonotype showed up just once. Its antigen is currently not known. No per-base quality is available; no much larger clone lies one base away. One read alone makes for weak evidence. Counted from cysteine to phenylalanine, this CDR3 has 14 amino acids. Kept here is only the CDR3 DNA, which spans 42 bases and is read in frame from base 1. V drops 1 base and J drops 3 bases, leaving 9 bases in between. Looking up the germline V gene yields CDR1 SGHTA and CDR2 FQGNSA. The data belong to a study of CD8+CD57+ T cells in acquired aplastic anemia (dated by TCRdb to 2017 to 2018). Turning to the overall study: Extracted DNA from sorted CD4+ and CD8+ cells averaged about 3.4 ug, ranging from about 0.18 to 27.4 ug. CD8+CD57+ expansion was defined as a frequency above the mean frequency observed in healthy subjects.

Profiling of TCR beta VDJ combinations and CDR3 sequences used genomic DNA as the template. An Illumina HiSeq 2000 was the platform used for TCR repertoire sequencing. Concerning the study's data processing: Repertoire assessment relied on Simpson's diversity index, CDR3 size and DJ length profiles, and TRBV/TRBJ rearrangement plots. The immunodominant clone was defined as the most abundant DNA sequence in deep sequencing data. CDR3 amino acid sequences were checked for sharing between subjects and were compared against published repertoires and the VDJdb database. TCRdb reworked the public reads: Q25 trimming with fastp, MiXCR clone assembly, productive beta chains retained. Rows matching on CDR3 protein sequence are summarized as one entry with the most common DNA and genes. The V and J calls were determined by TCRdb, not by the authors. The sample contains about 180,000 distinct CDR3 sequences, approximately 48% of them found a single time. About 2% of the sample is taken by the ten largest.

The investigation overall reported the following: CD8+ Simpson's diversity did not differ significantly between patients and healthy controls (P=0.060). Around 27 CD8+ CDR3 sequences were found in both patients and controls but appeared to be highly expressed in patients and within the immunodominant clones of the patients.

Flow cytometry had shown CD8+CD57+ cell expansion in the patients selected for sequencing. Every patient had severe acquired aplastic anemia, diagnosed using the International Study of Aplastic Anemia and Agranulocytosis and Camitta criteria. No therapy had been received by the patients at the time of blood sampling. The study deep-sequenced TCR repertoires of sorted CD4+ and CD8+ blood T cells from severe aplastic anemia patients and healthy subjects. In the USA, patient enrollment took place under clinicaltrials.gov protocols 00001620, 01623167, 00001397, 00071045, 00081523 and 00961064. Ficoll-Paque density gradient centrifugation was used to isolate peripheral blood mononuclear cells. Before DNA was extracted, CD4+ and CD8+ T cells were sorted using either FACS or magnetic beads.

The sample comprised sorted CD4+, CD8+, or CD8+CD57+ T cells (not recorded which) from PBMCs. The receptor was isolated from a human donor with aplastic anemia. The rearrangement joined TRBV7-2 to TRBJ2-5, with no confidently assigned D gene. CDR3 protein: CASSLVRMEETQYF. The DNA sequence is given as TGTGCCAGCAGCTTAGTCCGGATGGAAGAGACCCAGTACTTC.